A selection of T cell receptor beta chains follows, all from one sample in a study of CXCR3-negative and CXCR3-positive naive CD8 T cells. No DNA is given; TCRdb re-called the 5' RACE reads and lists each CDR3 protein once. This sample lists 150,000 or so distinct CDR3 sequences; its ten largest clones have about 0.3%. Source material: naive CXCR3- CD8+ T cells from blood. Source of these receptors: a human donor in good health. Some clones in this sample may be carry-over from other donors' samples. Each CDR3 is given with its conserved first and last residue.

TRBV29-1	TRBJ1-1	CSVSTGGTEAFF
TRBV6-2/TRBV6-3	TRBJ2-1	CASSLAGTVFNEQFF
TRBV5-1	TRBJ2-1	CASSPSPRRSYNEQFF
TRBV11-2	TRBJ2-1	CASSPNTQFGDPFF
TRBV11-2	TRBJ2-4	CASSLVLTRRYF
TRBV28	TRBJ1-1	CASVSRGQAGYNTEAFF
TRBV4-3	TRBJ2-3	CASSQDISRSTDTQYF
TRBV4-2	TRBJ2-5	CASSQPSGRSQETQYF
TRBV9	TRBJ2-7	CASSSGLGFEQYF
TRBV29-1	TRBJ2-2	CSVVSRGPLTGELFF
TRBV5-1	TRBJ2-7	CASSLTGTSINEQYF
TRBV7-9	TRBJ1-1	CASSLESLATEAFF
TRBV11-3	TRBJ2-3	CASSAGQRGDPTQYF
TRBV13	TRBJ2-2	CAISWAGELFF
TRBV14	TRBJ2-1	CASSQDFLPGGYNEQFF
TRBV4-3	TRBJ2-7	CASSQERGVGNEQYF
TRBV7-2	TRBJ2-5	CASSFWPGGIGETQYF
TRBV12-3/TRBV12-4	TRBJ2-3	CASRTPVGQASTDTQYF
TRBV12-3/TRBV12-4	TRBJ2-3	CASTTAGGGGDTQYF